The present TCR beta chain was sequenced within a study of shared clonotypes between healthy human individuals. Overall study: Aged 18 to 49, the donors were two women and a few men.

Only in-frame clones appear in the TCRdb table, and some are missing; sequencing was by immunoSEQ multiplex PCR. The table lists 2 million to 2.5 million clones, less than 95% of them singletons. Every donor, a Caucasian adult, lived in Nashville, Tennessee. Study-wide results and limits: The authors expected sequencing depth to affect clonotype sharing among donors. Compared with clonotypes that all four donors shared, non-shared clonotypes had lower generation probabilities.

The CDR3 has 14 residues. The germline V gene has CDR1 SGHRS and CDR2 YFSETQ. The J segment lost 3 bases and the V segment lost 2 bases, leaving 3 bases of the junction unmatched. As to this clone: Its specificity is not known.

Specimen: naive CD4+ T cells from PBMCs. The sample's subset: CD45RA+ positively selected. The rearrangement links TRBV5-1 to TRBJ2-7; TRBD2 matches 9 bases. The clonotype originates from a man younger than 35 in good health. Some clones in this sample may be carry-over from other donors' samples. The CDR3 sequence: CASSFSGGNYEQYF. For the CDR3, the DNA is TGCGCCAGCAGCTTCAGCGGGGGGAACTACGAGCAGTACTTC.